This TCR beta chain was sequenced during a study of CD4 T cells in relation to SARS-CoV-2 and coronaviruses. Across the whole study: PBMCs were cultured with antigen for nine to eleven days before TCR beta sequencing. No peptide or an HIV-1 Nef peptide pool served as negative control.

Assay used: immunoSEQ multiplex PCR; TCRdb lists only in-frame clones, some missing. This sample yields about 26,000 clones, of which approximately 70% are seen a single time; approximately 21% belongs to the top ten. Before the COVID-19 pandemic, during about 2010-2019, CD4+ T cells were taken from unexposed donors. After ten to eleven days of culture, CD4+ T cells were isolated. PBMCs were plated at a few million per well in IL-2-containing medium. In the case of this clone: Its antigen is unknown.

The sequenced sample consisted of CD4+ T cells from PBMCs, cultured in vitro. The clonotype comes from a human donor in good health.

This chain's CDR3 is CASGFSVQYF. CDR3 coding DNA: TGTGCTAGTGGTTTTAGTGTCCAGTACTTC. This chain joins TRBV12-5 and TRBJ2-5, with D unclear. The CDR3 has 10 residues. Between the trimmed V and J ends, which lost 3 bases and 10 bases, there was a span of 6 bases. The germline CDR1 and CDR2 sequences are LGHNT and FRNRAP.